The 28 T cell receptor beta chains presented below share a single source sample, sequenced in a study of STAT5B mutations in CD4+ large granular lymphocyte leukemia. Sequencing used immunoSEQ multiplex PCR; TCRdb keeps in-frame clones, though not all of them. The sample lists roughly 48,000 clones, 55% to 75% occurring once. What was sequenced was CD4+ T cells from blood buffy coats. The receptor source for this set is a human donor in good health.

The V and J genes are TRBV5-1 and TRBJ1-1, with no clear D. Trimming left V 2 bases short and J 0 bases short, with 5 bases between. Germline values: CDR1 SGHRS, CDR2 YFSETQ. The CDR3 is made up of 13 amino acids. CDR3 nucleotide sequence: TGCGCCAGCAGCTTTAGCATGAACACTGAAGCTTTCTTT. It yields the protein CASSFSMNTEAFF.

V gene TRBV6-6 combines with J gene TRBJ1-2; D remains ambiguous. The CDR3 loop spans 13 amino acids. Germline lookup yields CDR1 MNHNY and CDR2 SVGAGI (reference sequence). Trimming took off 5 bases at V and 2 bases at J, with 9 bases between the two ends. The CDR3 spells CASSPDGNYGYTF. The CDR3 nucleotides read TGTGCCAGCAGTCCGGACGGGAACTATGGCTACACCTTC.

The chain joins TRBV5-6 to TRBJ2-5, with D tentatively TRBD2 (5 bases). V lost 0 bases and J lost 4, with 13 bases in between. Germline assignment: CDR1 SGHDT and CDR2 YYEEEE. This CDR3 region has 15 residues. CDR3 nucleotide sequence: TGTGCCAGCAGCTTGGCCGAGGGCTTTGGAGAGACCCAGTACTTC. Amino acid sequence: CASSLAEGFGETQYF.

The rearrangement links TRBV19 to TRBJ1-5, with unresolved D. Germline V gene data show CDR1 as LNHDA and CDR2 as SQIVND (reference sequence). This CDR3 has 13 residues. Trimming took off 3 bases at V and 3 bases at J, with 6 bases between the two ends. The CDR3 loop is CASSMGINQPQHF. CDR3 coding DNA: TGTGCCAGTAGTATGGGGATCAATCAGCCCCAGCATTTT.

The J gene is TRBJ1-1, the V gene TRBV6-5; D is ambiguous. V was shortened by 7 bases and J by 5 bases, with 20 bases between the two germline ends. The CDR3 length is 15 residues. Germline V gene lookup returns CDR1 MNHEY and CDR2 SVGAGI. CDR3 sequence: CASTSVGGLKTEAFF. The CDR3 region has the DNA TGTGCCAGCACCTCAGTCGGAGGCCTAAAGACTGAAGCTTTCTTT.

This sequence joins TRBV19 and TRBJ1-6; 7 bases map to TRBD1. The CDR3 has 14 residues. The V gene end was trimmed by 5 bases and the J gene end by 10 bases; junction bases not matched to a gene: 8. The germline V gene has CDR1 LNHDA and CDR2 SQIVND (reference sequence). In DNA form, the CDR3 reads TGTGCCAGTAGTCCCGACAGGGATGGGTCACCCCTCCACTTT. Encoded protein: CASSPDRDGSPLHF.

The chain links TRBV9 to TRBJ2-2; TRBD2 matches at 9 bases. This CDR3 contains 15 residues. With 2 bases clipped from V and 4 bases from J, the junction kept 3 bases outside the gene matches. Germline CDR1 reads SGDLS; CDR2 reads YYNGEE. CDR3 sequence (DNA): TGTGCCAGCAGCGTTGGCGGGGGGGGCACCGGGGAGCTGTTTTTT. Translated, it gives CASSVGGGGTGELFF.

This clone was found once. The chain has TRBV10-3 and TRBJ2-7; D is possibly TRBD1 (6 bases). The CDR3 extends over 14 amino acids. Germline assignment: CDR1 ENHRY and CDR2 SYGVKD. Trimming pared 8 bases from V and 0 bases from J, leaving 14 bases between. The CDR3 is CAIQEQGYSYEQYF. The CDR3 nucleotides are TGTGCCATCCAAGAACAGGGCTACTCCTACGAGCAGTACTTC.

The chain recombines TRBV6-5 with TRBJ2-5; D is uncertain. The germline V gene has CDR1 MNHEY and CDR2 SVGAGI. V lost 4 bases and J lost 2, with 8 bases in between. This CDR3 region has 13 residues. The CDR3 reads CASSFPGQETQYF. As DNA, the CDR3 is TGTGCCAGCAGTTTCCCAGGTCAAGAGACCCAGTACTTC.

The chain has TRBV5-1 and TRBJ2-3, with a weak D call TRBD2 (7 bases). The V gene lost 6 bases and the J gene lost 1 base, with 12 bases spanning the gap. This CDR3 is built from 14 residues. Germline values: CDR1 SGHRS, CDR2 YFSETQ. In nucleotides, the CDR3 is TGCGCCAGCATGGGGGGGGGCCGCACAGATACGCAGTATTTT. Its translation: CASMGGGRTDTQYF. Full variable domain (outside the CDR3, taken from reference TRBV5-1 and TRBJ2-3): KAGVTQTPRYLIKTRGQQVTLSCSPISGHRSVSWYQQTPGQGLQFLFEYFSETQRNKGNFPGRFSGRQFSNSRSEMNVSTLELGDSALYLCASMGGGRTDTQYFGPGTRLTVL.

This clone was counted only a few times. The chain uses TRBV7-9 and TRBJ2-7; perhaps TRBD2 as D (5 bases). CDR1 and CDR2 (germline): SEHNR, FQNEAQ (reference sequence). There are 15 residues in the CDR3. Trimming shortened V by 1 base and J by 6 bases, and 16 bases separated the two germline ends. CDR3 DNA: TGTGCCAGCAGCTTAGACCTATTTGAGAGCGGCGAGCAGTACTTC. It translates to CASSLDLFESGEQYF.

The chain links TRBV10-3 to TRBJ1-6; D remains unclear. The CDR3 totals 13 residues. V shed 4 bases and J shed 10 bases, with 11 bases lying between them. The germline gives CDR1 ENHRY, CDR2 SYGVKD. The CDR3 nucleotides read TGTGCCATCAGTGGACCTGACGGCTCACCCCTCCACTTT. It specifies CAISGPDGSPLHF.

The chain links TRBV5-1 to TRBJ1-1; D gene ambiguous. The germline V and J ends were trimmed by 4 bases and 4 bases, with 11 bases remaining between them. Per germline, CDR1 SGHRS and CDR2 YFSETQ. This CDR3 comprises 13 residues. The CDR3, as DNA: TGCGCCAGCAGCACCGTCCCCAGCACTGAAGCTTTCTTT. Protein: CASSTVPSTEAFF.

The V gene is TRBV11-1, the J gene TRBJ2-3; either TRBD1 or TRBD2 may fit D (5 bases each). The germline V and J ends were trimmed by 5 bases and 3 bases, with 15 bases remaining between them. This CDR3 is built from 15 residues. Germline CDR1 reads SGHAT; CDR2 reads FQDESV (reference sequence). The CDR3 sequence: CASSPRSGGTDTQYF. The CDR3 bases are TGTGCCAGCAGCCCCCGTAGTGGGGGAACAGATACGCAGTATTTT.

The rearrangement uses TRBV10-3 and TRBJ1-1; D is ambiguous. Germline V gives CDR1 ENHRY, CDR2 SYGVKD. V was shortened by 4 bases and J by 3 bases, with 12 bases between the two germline ends. The CDR3 extends over 14 amino acids. The CDR3 sequence: CAISGLGSDTEAFF. Written as DNA, the CDR3 is TGTGCCATCAGTGGCTTGGGGTCGGACACTGAAGCTTTCTTT.

The chain combines TRBV6-1 with TRBJ2-3; the D gene could be TRBD1 or TRBD2 (5 bases each). The CDR3 contains 14 residues. Per the germline V gene, CDR1 is MNHNS and CDR2 is SASEGT. Trimming took off 4 bases at V and 2 bases at J, with 10 bases between the two ends. The CDR3: CASSGGAATDTQYF. The CDR3 DNA follows: TGTGCCAGCAGTGGAGGGGCGGCCACAGATACGCAGTATTTT.

The chain couples TRBV7-9 to TRBJ1-2; D is undetermined. Deletions cut 0 bases from V and 6 bases from J, with 17 bases between. This CDR3 contains 16 residues. Germline V gene sequence: CDR1 SEHNR, CDR2 FQNEAQ (reference sequence). The CDR3 region is CASSLARGRDGDGYTF. The DNA of the CDR3 is TGTGCCAGCAGCTTAGCCCGAGGACGGGATGGAGATGGCTACACCTTC.

This rearrangement joins TRBV7-2 to TRBJ2-2; 7 positions match TRBD2. The junction had 6 bases not matched to a gene; V was cut back by 3 bases and J by 2 bases. The CDR3 contains 16 residues. Germline CDR1 SGHTA, CDR2 FQGNSA. The DNA of the CDR3 is TGTGCCAGCAGCTTGCTAGCGGCCCTCAACACCGGGGAGCTGTTTTTT. Translated, it gives CASSLLAALNTGELFF.

V gene TRBV10-3 combines with J gene TRBJ2-6; no clear D gene. The CDR3 has 13 amino acids. V was trimmed by 0 bases and J by 3 bases, leaving 0 bases between them. Germline V CDR1 and CDR2: ENHRY, SYGVKD. CDR3 sequence reads: CAISESGANVLTF. The DNA for the CDR3 is TGTGCCATCAGTGAGTCTGGGGCCAACGTCCTGACTTTC.

The chain employs TRBV10-3 and TRBJ1-2; D might be TRBD1 (5 bases). V dropped 4 bases and J dropped 4 bases, with 16 bases sitting between them. The CDR3 sequence is 15 residues long. Looked up from germline, CDR1 is ENHRY and CDR2 is SYGVKD. For the CDR3, the DNA is TGTGCCATCAGTGGGGGCTTGGGTGGCGGCTATGGCTACACCTTC. It encodes CAISGGLGGGYGYTF.

The CDR3 sequence is CASSLEAGSGANVLTF. The CDR3 bases are TGCGCCAGCAGCTTGGAAGCGGGCTCTGGGGCCAACGTCCTGACTTTC. V usage is TRBV5-1 and J usage is TRBJ2-6; D might be TRBD2 (6 bases). Trimming took off 0 bases at V and 0 bases at J, with 7 bases between the two ends. The CDR3 has 16 residues. Germline V CDR1 and CDR2: SGHRS, YFSETQ.

The genes are TRBV18 and TRBJ1-1, with D uncertain. The length of the CDR3 is 13 residues. Deletions cut 3 bases from V and 2 bases from J, with 7 bases between. The germline V gene has CDR1 KGHSH and CDR2 LQKENI. CDR3 protein: CASSPTPNTEAFF. For the CDR3, the DNA is TGTGCCAGCTCACCGACACCTAACACTGAAGCTTTCTTT.

The V gene is TRBV18, the J gene TRBJ2-5, with 7 bases identical to TRBD2. Germline V gene sequence: CDR1 KGHSH, CDR2 LQKENI. J gave up 5 bases and V 6 bases, and 12 bases lay outside the gene matches. This CDR3 comprises 15 residues. The CDR3 loop reads CASSSGLEGTETQYF. The CDR3 DNA follows: TGTGCCAGCTCTTCAGGACTAGAGGGCACGGAGACCCAGTACTTC.

This chain joins TRBV19 and TRBJ2-2; perhaps TRBD2 as D (5 bases). CDR1 is LNHDA and CDR2 is SQIVND in the germline V gene (reference sequence). Trimming left V 7 bases short and J 8 bases short, with 20 bases between. The CDR3 runs 15 residues. The CDR3, as DNA: TGTGCCAGTACCAAGAGGGATCACCCACCGGGGGAGCTGTTTTTT. Translated: CASTKRDHPPGELFF.

As regards this clone: Relative to the germline gene, one junction end is altered; a read error may explain this. V usage is TRBV2 and J usage is TRBJ1-1; D possibly corresponds to TRBD1 (6 bases). Germline CDR1 is SNHLY and CDR2 is FYNNEI. CDR3 length: 13 amino acids. CDR3 in DNA: TGTGCCAGCATTGAAGGGGGGTACACTGAAGCTTTCTTT. Residues: CASIEGGYTEAFF.

The chain is built from TRBV7-2 and TRBJ2-3; TRBD2 matches 13 bases. V lost 5 bases, J lost 8 bases, and 10 bases stayed unmatched. This CDR3 has 16 amino acids. Germline loops: CDR1 SGHTA, CDR2 FQGNSA. CDR3 nucleotides: TGTGCCAGCAGCCCAAGACTAGCGGGGGGCAGAGGTACGCAGTATTTT. As protein: CASSPRLAGGRGTQYF.

CDR3 sequence reads: CASSLPGRSPLHF. CDR3 in DNA: TGTGCCAGCAGTTTACCAGGCCGCTCACCCCTCCACTTT. V usage is TRBV7-9 and J usage is TRBJ1-6; D remains ambiguous. Germline assignment: CDR1 SEHNR and CDR2 FQNEAQ (reference sequence). With 6 bases removed from V and 10 bases from J, the gap between germline ends came to 13 bases. The CDR3 contains 13 residues.

The chain carries TRBV11-1 and TRBJ1-2, with D uncertain. Germline CDR1 is SGHAT and CDR2 is FQDESV (reference sequence). The CDR3 has 12 residues. V lost 5 bases to trimming and J lost 4 bases, with 8 bases between them. As DNA, the CDR3 is TGTGCCAGCAGCCGAGCCGGCTATGGCTACACCTTC. Its protein product is CASSRAGYGYTF.